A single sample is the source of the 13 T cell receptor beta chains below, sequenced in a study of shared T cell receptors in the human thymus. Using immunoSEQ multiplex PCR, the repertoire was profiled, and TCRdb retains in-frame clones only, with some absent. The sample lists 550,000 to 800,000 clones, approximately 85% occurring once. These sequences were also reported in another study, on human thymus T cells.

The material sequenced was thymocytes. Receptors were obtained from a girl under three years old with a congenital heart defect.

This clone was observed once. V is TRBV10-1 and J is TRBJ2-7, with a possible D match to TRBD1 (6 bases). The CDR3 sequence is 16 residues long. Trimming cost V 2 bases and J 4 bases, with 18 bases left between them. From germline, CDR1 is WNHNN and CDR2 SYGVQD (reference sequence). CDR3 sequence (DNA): TGCGCCAGCAGTGAGGGTTTAGGGACACCGCATTACGAGCAGTACTTC. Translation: CASSEGLGTPHYEQYF.

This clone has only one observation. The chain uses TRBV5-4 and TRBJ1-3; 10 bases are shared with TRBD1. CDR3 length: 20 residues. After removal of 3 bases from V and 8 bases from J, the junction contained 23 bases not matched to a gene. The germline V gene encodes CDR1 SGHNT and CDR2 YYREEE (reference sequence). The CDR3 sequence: CASSSKPGTGATPARDTIYF. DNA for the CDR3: TGTGCCAGCAGCTCTAAACCCGGGACAGGGGCTACCCCGGCAAGGGACACCATATATTTT.

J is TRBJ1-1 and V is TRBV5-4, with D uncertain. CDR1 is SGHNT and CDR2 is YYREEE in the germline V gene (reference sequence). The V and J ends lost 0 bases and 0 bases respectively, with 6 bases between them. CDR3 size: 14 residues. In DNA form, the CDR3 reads TGTGCCAGCAGCTTGGATCAGATGAACACTGAAGCTTTCTTT. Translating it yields CASSLDQMNTEAFF. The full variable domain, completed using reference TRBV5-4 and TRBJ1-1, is ETGVTQSPTHLIKTRGQQVTLRCSSQSGHNTVSWYQQALGQGPQFIFQYYREEENGRGNFPPRFSGLQFPNYSSELNVNALELDDSALYLCASSLDQMNTEAFFGQGTRLTVV.

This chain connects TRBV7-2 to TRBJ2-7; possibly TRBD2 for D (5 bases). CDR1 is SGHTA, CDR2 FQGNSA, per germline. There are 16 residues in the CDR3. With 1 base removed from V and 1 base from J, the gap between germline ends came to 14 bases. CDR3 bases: TGTGCCAGCAGCTTAGATGAGGCTAGCAATTCCTACGAGCAGTACTTC. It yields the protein CASSLDEASNSYEQYF. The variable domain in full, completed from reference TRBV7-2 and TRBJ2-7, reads GAGVSQSPSNKVTEKGKDVELRCDPISGHTALYWYRQSLGQGLEFLIYFQGNSAPDKSGLPSDRFSAERTGGSVSTLTIQRTQQEDSAVYLCASSLDEASNSYEQYFGPGTRLTVT.

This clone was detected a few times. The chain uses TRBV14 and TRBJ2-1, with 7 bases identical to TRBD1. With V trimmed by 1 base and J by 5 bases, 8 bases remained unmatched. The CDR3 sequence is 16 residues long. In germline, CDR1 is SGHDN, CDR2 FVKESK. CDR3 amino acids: CASSQVLVTGNNEQFF. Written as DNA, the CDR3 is TGTGCCAGCAGCCAAGTTCTGGTGACAGGGAACAATGAGCAGTTCTTC.

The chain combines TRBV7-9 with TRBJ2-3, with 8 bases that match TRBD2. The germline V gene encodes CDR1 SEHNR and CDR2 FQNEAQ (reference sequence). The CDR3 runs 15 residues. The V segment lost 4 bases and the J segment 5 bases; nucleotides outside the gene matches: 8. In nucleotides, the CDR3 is TGTGCCAGCAGCTCCTGGGGGACTAGTGTAGATACGCAGTATTTT. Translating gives CASSSWGTSVDTQYF.

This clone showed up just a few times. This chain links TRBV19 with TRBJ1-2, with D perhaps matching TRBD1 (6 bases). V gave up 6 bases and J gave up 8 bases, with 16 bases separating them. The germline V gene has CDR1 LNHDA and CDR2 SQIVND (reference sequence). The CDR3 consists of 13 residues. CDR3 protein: CASSLHRAWGYTF. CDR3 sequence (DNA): TGTGCCAGTAGCCTCCACAGGGCCTGGGGCTACACCTTC.

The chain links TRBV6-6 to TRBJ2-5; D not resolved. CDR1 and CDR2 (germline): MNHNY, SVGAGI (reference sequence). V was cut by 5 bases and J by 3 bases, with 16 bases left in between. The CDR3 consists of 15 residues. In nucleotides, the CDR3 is TGTGCCAGCAGTACCCCGGGTCGTCGAAAAGAGACCCAGTACTTC. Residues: CASSTPGRRKETQYF.

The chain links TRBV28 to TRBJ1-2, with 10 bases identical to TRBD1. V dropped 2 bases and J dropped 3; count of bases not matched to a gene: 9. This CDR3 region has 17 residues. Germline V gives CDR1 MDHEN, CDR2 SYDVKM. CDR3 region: CASSLAGQGVDDYGYTF. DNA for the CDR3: TGTGCCAGCAGTTTAGCAGGACAGGGGGTCGATGACTATGGCTACACCTTC.

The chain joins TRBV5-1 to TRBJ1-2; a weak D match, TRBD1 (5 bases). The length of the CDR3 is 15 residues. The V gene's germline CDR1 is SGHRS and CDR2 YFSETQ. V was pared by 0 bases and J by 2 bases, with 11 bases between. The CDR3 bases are TGCGCCAGCAGCTTGGAGGCAGGGTGGAACTATGGCTACACCTTC. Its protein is CASSLEAGWNYGYTF.

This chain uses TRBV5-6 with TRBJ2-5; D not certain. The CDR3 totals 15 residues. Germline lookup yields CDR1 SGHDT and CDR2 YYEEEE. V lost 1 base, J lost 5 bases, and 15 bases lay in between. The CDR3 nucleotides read TGTGCCAGCAGCTTGCGCGGCCCCCATCGGGAGACCCAGTACTTC. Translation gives CASSLRGPHRETQYF.

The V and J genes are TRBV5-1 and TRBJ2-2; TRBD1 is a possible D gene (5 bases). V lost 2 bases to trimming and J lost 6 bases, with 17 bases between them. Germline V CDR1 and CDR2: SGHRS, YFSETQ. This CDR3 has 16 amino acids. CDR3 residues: CASSLYRNLNAGELFF. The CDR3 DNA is TGCGCCAGCAGCTTATACAGGAACTTGAATGCCGGGGAGCTGTTTTTT.

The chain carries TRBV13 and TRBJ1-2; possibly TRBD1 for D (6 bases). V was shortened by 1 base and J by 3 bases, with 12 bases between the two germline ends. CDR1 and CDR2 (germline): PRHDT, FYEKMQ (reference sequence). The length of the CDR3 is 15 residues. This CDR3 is CASSLAPGADYGYTF. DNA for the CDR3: TGTGCCAGCAGCTTAGCCCCAGGGGCCGACTATGGCTACACCTTC.